These 13 T cell receptor beta chains came from one sample sequenced in a study of cytomegalovirus exposure and HLA in healthy donors. The PCR made use of 60 Vbeta and 13 Jbeta primers. TCRdb's copy holds only in-frame clones and misses some; the assay was immunoSEQ multiplex PCR. This sample yields tens of thousands of clones, of which roughly 78% are seen a single time; about 7.3% belongs to the top ten. Source material: PBMCs. The origin of the receptors is a man aged 30 to 39 in good health and CMV-seronegative.

This chain uses TRBV4-2 with TRBJ2-1; 7 bases fit TRBD2. J lost 9 bases, V lost 4 bases, and 6 bases had no gene match. This CDR3 is built from 13 residues. The germline V gene encodes CDR1 LGHNA and CDR2 YNFKEQ. CDR3 in amino acids: CASSPGLVVEQFF. The CDR3 region has the DNA TGTGCCAGCAGCCCCGGACTAGTTGTTGAGCAGTTCTTC.

The V gene is TRBV9, the J gene TRBJ2-1, with 10 nucleotides matching TRBD2. J lost 7 bases, V lost 2 bases, and 3 bases had no gene match. The CDR3 runs 14 residues. From germline, CDR1 is SGDLS and CDR2 YYNGEE. DNA of the CDR3: TGTGCCAGCAGCGTGGGACTAGCGTATAATGAGCAGTTCTTC. Its protein product is CASSVGLAYNEQFF. The full variable domain, rest sourced from reference TRBV9 and TRBJ2-1, is DSGVTQTPKHLITATGQRVTLRCSPRSGDLSVYWYQQSLDQGLQFLIQYYNGEERAKGNILERFSAQQFPDLHSELNLSSLELGDSALYFCASSVGLAYNEQFFGPGTRLTVL.

This chain uses TRBV11-2 with TRBJ1-1; the match to TRBD1 covers 7 bases. The CDR3 is made up of 13 amino acids. Germline V gene lookup returns CDR1 SGHAT and CDR2 FQNNGV. The J segment lost 1 base and the V segment lost 6 bases, leaving 2 bases of the junction unmatched. In DNA form, the CDR3 reads TGTGCCAGCAGGGGACAGCAGAACACTGAAGCTTTCTTT. Its protein product is CASRGQQNTEAFF.

The rearrangement links TRBV30 to TRBJ2-1; 7 bases align to TRBD2. Germline CDR1 GTSNPN, CDR2 SVGIG (reference sequence). The junction had 1 base not matched to a gene; V was cut back by 2 bases and J by 0 bases. This CDR3 has 14 residues. The CDR3 is CAWSTSASYNEQFF. CDR3 in DNA: TGTGCCTGGAGTACTAGCGCCTCCTACAATGAGCAGTTCTTC.

The chain couples TRBV25-1 to TRBJ1-1; TRBD1 matches 9 bases. The CDR3 length is 16 residues. Germline loops: CDR1 MGHDK, CDR2 SYGVNS. Germline trimming cut 3 bases from V and 5 bases from J; bases unmatched to any gene: 10. The CDR3: CASSDSSGTGSTEAFF. DNA for the CDR3: TGTGCCAGCAGTGATTCATCGGGGACAGGGTCTACTGAAGCTTTCTTT.

This clone was observed a single time. CDR3 sequence (DNA): TGTGCCAGTGTAAGGGGGGGTGAAGCTTTCTTT. It encodes CASVRGGEAFF. The V and J genes are TRBV27 and TRBJ1-1; D may be TRBD1 (6 bases). The CDR3 contains 11 residues. V shed 9 bases and J shed 7 bases, with 12 bases lying between them. Per the germline V gene, CDR1 is MNHEY and CDR2 is SMNVEV (reference sequence).

The chain carries TRBV7-8 and TRBJ1-1; the match to TRBD1 covers 10 bases. The CDR3 length is 16 residues. Germline lookup yields CDR1 SGHVS and CDR2 FQNEAQ. The V segment lost 5 bases and the J segment 1 base; nucleotides outside the gene matches: 7. CDR3 in DNA: TGTGCCAGCAGCGCCCCGGGACAGGGGTCGAACACTGAAGCTTTCTTT. Its translation: CASSAPGQGSNTEAFF.

This chain joins TRBV11-2 and TRBJ2-7; TRBD1 matches at 7 bases. CDR1 and CDR2 from the germline V gene are SGHAT and FQNNGV. V lost 4 bases, J lost 1 base, and 7 bases stayed unmatched. The CDR3 runs to 15 residues. The CDR3 region is CASSSRQGLSYEQYF. The CDR3 coding sequence is TGTGCCAGCAGCTCAAGACAGGGATTATCCTACGAGCAGTACTTC.

The chain has TRBV21-1 and TRBJ2-3; the tabulated D call, TRBD2, remains unverified against the DNA. TRBV21-1 is labeled a pseudogene. This CDR3 is built from 17 residues. The chain's CDR3 is CASRDRGLAGGTDTQYF. The CDR3 DNA reads TGTGCCAGCAGGGACAGGGGACTAGCGGGAGGCACAGATACGCAGTATTTT.

The V gene is TRBV7-2, the J gene TRBJ2-7; 12 bases line up with TRBD2. The CDR3 length is 15 residues. Trimming cost V 1 base and J 7 bases; bases outside gene matches: 5. Germline V gene sequence: CDR1 SGHTA, CDR2 FQGNSA. The CDR3 here is CASSLGTSGGYEQYF. DNA for the CDR3: TGTGCCAGCAGCTTAGGAACTAGCGGGGGGTATGAGCAGTACTTC.

This chain joins TRBV7-2 and TRBJ2-1; tentative D call: TRBD2 (7 bases). Per the germline V gene, CDR1 is SGHTA and CDR2 is FQGNSA. Trimming took off 1 base at V and 5 bases at J, with 18 bases between the two ends. The CDR3 consists of 17 residues. The DNA for the CDR3 is TGTGCCAGCAGCTTAGGCCCTCTCCGCGGGGGCGACAATGAGCAGTTCTTC. Amino acid sequence: CASSLGPLRGGDNEQFF.

The genes are TRBV10-3 and TRBJ1-5; D uncertain. The CDR3 sequence is 12 residues long. CDR1 and CDR2 (germline): ENHRY, SYGVKD. The V and J ends lost 3 bases and 4 bases respectively, with 4 bases between them. CDR3 nucleotides: TGTGCCATCAGTGACAGAAATCAGCCCCAGCATTTT. Translation gives CAISDRNQPQHF.

The chain has TRBV4-1 and TRBJ2-7; 7 nucleotides align to TRBD1. The CDR3 sequence is 16 residues long. Trimming at V came to 5 bases and at J to 0 bases, leaving 10 bases not matched to a gene. Germline V gene lookup returns CDR1 MGHRA and CDR2 YSYEKL. CDR3 nucleotides: TGCGCCAGCAGCGATCGTTCCGGGACAGCCTCCTACGAGCAGTACTTC. Translating gives CASSDRSGTASYEQYF.